Below are 10 T cell receptor beta chains sequenced from a single sample in a study of cytomegalovirus exposure and HLA in healthy donors. With 60 Vbeta and 13 Jbeta primers, the PCR was carried out. The repertoire was sequenced with immunoSEQ multiplex PCR; TCRdb's copy has only in-frame clones and lacks some. The sample contains some 87,000 clones, 60% to 80% of which appear only once. Material for sequencing was PBMCs. The receptors here all came from a man in his fifties or sixties in good health and CMV-seropositive.

This clone turned up a few times. This chain connects TRBV28 to TRBJ2-7; possible D gene TRBD1, 6 bases. The germline V and J ends were trimmed by 6 bases and 7 bases, with 19 bases remaining between them. CDR1 and CDR2 (germline): MDHEN, SYDVKM. The CDR3 runs 14 residues. CDR3 loop: CASSSRDRPGEQYF. The CDR3 coding sequence is TGTGCCAGCAGCTCTAGAGACAGGCCGGGAGAGCAGTACTTC.

V usage is TRBV7-2 and J usage is TRBJ2-5, with 10 bases aligning to TRBD2. This CDR3 has 15 residues. CDR1 SGHTA and CDR2 FQGNSA come from the germline V gene. V gave up 4 bases and J gave up 5 bases; unmatched junction bases: 7. CDR3 sequence (DNA): TGTGCCAGCAGCTACTTCTCACTAGCGGGGGAGACCCAGTACTTC. It codes for CASSYFSLAGETQYF.

The rearrangement uses TRBV6-1 and TRBJ2-3; 7 bases map to TRBD2. The length of the CDR3 is 14 residues. Germline lookup yields CDR1 MNHNS and CDR2 SASEGT. J gave up 2 bases and V 6 bases, and 5 bases lay outside the gene matches. In DNA form, the CDR3 reads TGTGCCAGCAGGCCGGGACTAAACACAGATACGCAGTATTTT. Residues: CASRPGLNTDTQYF.

This clone was detected only a few times. The J gene is TRBJ2-3, the V gene TRBV5-1; D perhaps matches TRBD2 (6 bases). CDR1 is SGHRS, CDR2 YFSETQ, per germline. The CDR3 has 15 amino acids. Trimming removed 0 bases from V and 4 bases from J, with 12 bases in between. The CDR3 coding sequence is TGCGCCAGCAGCTTGGTGGGAGGACTCGCAGATACGCAGTATTTT. It is translated as CASSLVGGLADTQYF.

The rearrangement uses TRBV5-1 and TRBJ2-3, with 12 bases fitting TRBD2. The CDR3 totals 20 residues. Per the germline V gene, CDR1 is SGHRS and CDR2 is YFSETQ. Losses at the gene ends were 0 bases for V and 2 bases for J; bases not matched to a gene: 13. The CDR3 reads CASSLGLMASGGAPTDTQYF. In DNA form, the CDR3 reads TGCGCCAGCAGCTTGGGTCTTATGGCTAGCGGGGGGGCCCCCACAGATACGCAGTATTTT.

This clone came up once. V and J are TRBV20-1 and TRBJ1-2; maybe TRBD1 (6 bases). Between the trimmed V and J ends, which lost 6 bases and 6 bases, there was a span of 11 bases. Per germline, CDR1 DFQATT and CDR2 SNEGSKA (reference sequence). The CDR3 covers 11 residues. The CDR3 bases are TGCAGTGCCGGGTGGGGGCATGGCTACACCTTC. Translation: CSAGWGHGYTF.

DNA of the CDR3: TGTGCCAGTAGTATCGGGAGAAGCTCCTATAATTCACCCCTCCACTTT. It encodes CASSIGRSSYNSPLHF. The chain couples TRBV19 to TRBJ1-6; unclear D gene. The length of the CDR3 is 16 residues. The V end was cut by 3 bases, the J end by 0 bases, with 9 bases between. Germline V gene lookup returns CDR1 LNHDA and CDR2 SQIVND (reference sequence). The full variable domain, in which reference TRBV19 and TRBJ1-6 provide the parts outside the CDR3, is DGGITQSPKYLFRKEGQNVTLSCEQNLNHDAMYWYRQDPGQGLRLIYYSQIVNDFQKGDIAEGYSVSREKKESFPLTVTSAQKNPTAFYLCASSIGRSSYNSPLHFGNGTRLTVT.

In DNA, the CDR3 is TGTGCCAGCAGCTTAGGACAGGACAATGAGCAGTTCTTC. The encoded protein is CASSLGQDNEQFF. The chain uses TRBV7-2 and TRBJ2-1; D is possibly TRBD1 (6 bases). In germline, CDR1 is SGHTA, CDR2 FQGNSA. The CDR3 runs 13 residues. V lost 1 base and J 5 bases, leaving 6 bases between the germline ends.

Points on this clone: Germline is not matched at one junction end, which may reflect a read error. V is TRBV7-9 and J is TRBJ1-2, with unresolved D. Per germline, CDR1 SEHNR and CDR2 FQNEAQ (reference sequence). The CDR3 contains 13 residues. The CDR3 nucleotides read TGTTCCAGCAGCTTATCGGGAGTCTATGGCTACACCTTC. It yields the protein CSSSLSGVYGYTF.

The chain has TRBV28 and TRBJ1-6, with D hard to call. This CDR3 comprises 12 residues. The germline V gene has CDR1 MDHEN and CDR2 SYDVKM. V lost 2 bases to trimming and J lost 9 bases, with 5 bases between them. The CDR3, as DNA: TGTGCCAGCAGTTTAGAGATTTCACCCCTCCACTTT. Translation: CASSLEISPLHF. Combining the CDR3 with reference TRBV28 and TRBJ1-6 gives the whole variable domain DVKVTQSSRYLVKRTGEKVFLECVQDMDHENMFWYRQDPGLGLRLIYFSYDVKMKEKGDIPEGYSVSREKKERFSLILESASTNQTSMYLCASSLEISPLHFGNGTRLTVT.